Listed here are 16 T cell receptor beta chains from one sample, sequenced in a study of T-cell memory formation after mild COVID-19. TCRdb recomputed calls from the 5' RACE reads with MiXCR, one row per CDR3 protein. The sample includes 280,000 or so distinct CDR3 sequences, around 8% of them seen just once. The sequencing sample was made of PBMCs or a T cell subset sorted from them (not recorded which). The source is a man younger than 35 who had mild COVID-19 (a few samples of this study predate the infection). Cell type and time point are not known.

This chain uses TRBV5-1 with TRBJ2-3; D assignment may be TRBD1 or TRBD2 (5 bases each). The CDR3 spans 16 residues. Germline assignment: CDR1 SGHRS and CDR2 YFSETQ. The V end was cut by 1 base, the J end by 4 bases, with 16 bases between. CDR3 amino acids: CASSLYRDGPPDTQYF. The DNA for the CDR3 is TGCGCCAGCAGCTTGTACCGGGACGGACCACCAGATACGCAGTATTTT.

This clonotype was detected a few times. This sequence joins TRBV7-3 and TRBJ2-3; no reliable D call. This CDR3 is built from 15 residues. CDR1 is SGHTA, CDR2 FQGTGA, per germline. The V and J ends lost 2 bases and 2 bases respectively, with 11 bases between them. The CDR3 is CASSLDGPSTDTQYF. For the CDR3, the DNA is TGTGCCAGCAGCTTAGACGGCCCGTCCACAGATACGCAGTATTTT.

CDR3: CASSLVWPSGTDTQYF. Here the CDR3 DNA reads TGTGCCAGCAGCTTAGTATGGCCTAGCGGCACAGATACGCAGTATTTT. The chain is built from TRBV7-8 and TRBJ2-3; D may be TRBD2 (6 bases). The V end lost 1 base, the J end lost 1 base, and 12 bases lay between the germline ends. The length of the CDR3 is 16 residues. Germline V CDR1 and CDR2: SGHVS, FQNEAQ.

V is TRBV3-1 and J is TRBJ1-2; D call uncertain. Trimming removed 3 bases from V and 5 bases from J, with 13 bases in between. The V gene's germline CDR1 is LGHDT and CDR2 YNNKEL (reference sequence). The CDR3 length is 14 residues. CDR3 protein: CASSHSEEIYGYTF. The CDR3 nucleotides read TGTGCCAGCAGCCACTCAGAAGAGATTTATGGCTACACCTTC.

The chain carries TRBV6-5 and TRBJ2-1; the D gene could be TRBD1 or TRBD2 (5 bases each). This CDR3 region has 14 residues. Germline assignment: CDR1 MNHEY and CDR2 SVGAGI. Trimming stripped 5 bases from V and 3 bases from J, with 11 bases between. Here the CDR3 DNA reads TGTGCCAGCAGTACGGGGACGTACTACAATGAGCAGTTCTTC. Translation: CASSTGTYYNEQFF.

This clonotype was counted a few times. The V and J genes are TRBV10-3 and TRBJ2-1; 8 bases are shared with TRBD2. V gave up 2 bases and J gave up 1 base; unmatched junction bases: 4. The CDR3 runs 16 residues. Germline CDR1 reads ENHRY; CDR2 reads SYGVKD. The CDR3 spells CAISEPSGGSYNEQFF. The CDR3 nucleotides are TGTGCCATCAGTGAGCCCAGCGGGGGATCCTACAATGAGCAGTTCTTC.

The chain carries TRBV7-2 and TRBJ1-2; D gene ambiguous. The CDR3 runs 15 residues. Trimming stripped 3 bases from V and 0 bases from J, with 11 bases between. Germline CDR1 reads SGHTA; CDR2 reads FQGNSA. The CDR3 sequence: CASSFRSGANYGYTF. CDR3 coding DNA: TGTGCCAGCAGCTTTCGGTCAGGAGCTAACTATGGCTACACCTTC.

The chain links TRBV20-1 to TRBJ1-5; TRBD1 matches at 8 bases. The V and J ends lost 6 bases and 6 bases, in that order; junction bases with no gene match: 13. Germline CDR1 DFQATT, CDR2 SNEGSKA (reference sequence). There are 15 residues in the CDR3. CDR3 sequence reads: CSAQGAGQGGQPQHF. The CDR3 DNA reads as TGCAGTGCCCAGGGGGCAGGACAGGGAGGTCAGCCCCAGCATTTT.

There are many counts of this clonotype. This sequence joins TRBV12-3 or TRBV12-4 and TRBJ1-5; D unclear. V dropped 3 bases and J dropped 4 bases, with 10 bases sitting between them. This CDR3 region has 14 residues. Written as DNA, the CDR3 is TGTGCCAGCAGTTTTTGGGGAGTGAATCAGCCCCAGCATTTT. Its translation is CASSFWGVNQPQHF.

This clonotype was seen a few times. The genes are TRBV4-1 and TRBJ2-1; D is tentatively TRBD1 or TRBD2 (5 bases each). The CDR3 contains 14 residues. V lost 3 bases, J lost 5 bases, and 11 bases lay in between. CDR1 MGHRA and CDR2 YSYEKL come from the germline V gene. Here the CDR3 reads CASSHRDGDNEQFF. CDR3 DNA: TGCGCCAGCAGCCACAGGGACGGGGACAATGAGCAGTTCTTC.

This clonotype was counted only a few times. V is TRBV5-1 and J is TRBJ2-5; no definite D call. The CDR3 runs to 17 residues. V dropped 1 base and J dropped 2 bases, with 18 bases sitting between them. Per germline, CDR1 SGHRS and CDR2 YFSETQ. The CDR3 reads CASSLWWRFDIQETQYF. The DNA of the CDR3 is TGCGCCAGCAGCTTGTGGTGGCGGTTTGACATTCAAGAGACCCAGTACTTC.

The rearrangement joins TRBV7-2 to TRBJ1-1, with TRBD1 matching over 9 bases. The trim removed 8 bases at V and 5 bases at J, leaving 9 bases unmatched. From germline, CDR1 is SGHTA and CDR2 FQGNSA. This CDR3 is 14 amino acids long. CDR3 DNA sequence: TGTGCCAGCCTGTGGGGACAGGGTTTGACTGAAGCTTTCTTT. Protein product: CASLWGQGLTEAFF.

This clonotype was detected a few times. V is TRBV5-1 and J is TRBJ2-5; D may be TRBD1 (5 bases). Looked up from germline, CDR1 is SGHRS and CDR2 is YFSETQ. The CDR3 is 14 residues long. Between the trimmed V and J ends, which lost 3 bases and 5 bases, there was a span of 14 bases. CDR3 in DNA: TGCGCCAGCAGCTCAGGGTATGCAAGGGAGACCCAGTACTTC. Amino acid sequence: CASSSGYARETQYF.

In its sample, this clonotype was seen many times. This sequence joins TRBV6-5 and TRBJ2-1; TRBD1 agrees at 7 bases. The junction had 15 bases not matched to a gene; V was cut back by 5 bases and J by 8 bases. Germline-derived CDR1 and CDR2 are MNHEY and SVGAGI. The CDR3 sequence is 16 residues long. CDR3 region: CASSLQGGPKEDEQFF. CDR3 nucleotide sequence: TGTGCCAGCAGTCTCCAAGGGGGCCCTAAAGAGGATGAGCAGTTCTTC.

The V gene is TRBV6-5, the J gene TRBJ2-1; 7 nucleotides align to TRBD2. The junction had 11 bases not matched to a gene; V was cut back by 2 bases and J by 7 bases. Germline-derived CDR1 and CDR2 are MNHEY and SVGAGI. This CDR3 contains 16 residues. CDR3 DNA: TGTGCCAGCAGTTACGGGCTCGGGTCTAGCGGAAATGAGCAGTTCTTC. It is translated as CASSYGLGSSGNEQFF.

The chain uses TRBV18 and TRBJ2-3, with D tentatively TRBD2 (6 bases). Trimming took off 1 base at V and 3 bases at J, with 14 bases between the two ends. This CDR3 has 16 amino acids. Germline V gene data show CDR1 as KGHSH and CDR2 as LQKENI. The CDR3 loop is CASSPRTLAATDTQYF. CDR3 nucleotide sequence: TGTGCCAGCTCACCACGTACACTAGCAGCTACAGATACGCAGTATTTT.